This T cell receptor beta chain emerged from a study of T cells after yellow fever vaccination. CDR1 is LGHNA and CDR2 is YNFKEQ in the germline V gene. The ends were cut back, 1 base at V and 5 bases at J, with 12 bases in the middle. This CDR3 is built from 15 residues. TCRdb itself ran the 5' RACE reads through MiXCR, one entry per CDR3 protein. The sample yields about 12,000 distinct CDR3 sequences, about 6% seen once. In its sample, this clonotype was seen many times. Study-wide results and limits: After the booster, 96% of CD4 and approximately 87% of CD8 primary-response clones were re-detected.

This receptor was taken from a man aged 25 to 45 who received the YFV17D yellow fever vaccine. The V call is TRBV4-2, the J call TRBJ1-5; tentatively, D is TRBD1 (5 bases). Material: PBMCs, either bulk or a sorted T-cell subset (CD4+, CD8+, memory, or dextramer-sorted; not recorded which), obtained on the day of the yellow fever booster vaccination. The CDR3 here is CASSQGGTTYQPQHF. The CDR3 coding sequence is TGTGCCAGCAGCCAAGGAGGGACTACTTATCAGCCCCAGCATTTT.